The rows below give T cell receptor beta chains drawn from one sample of a study of CD8 T cells in ankylosing spondylitis. MiXCR, run by TCRdb on the 5' RACE reads, gives a single entry per CDR3 protein. The table has some 800,000 distinct CDR3 sequences, approximately 10% seen once. Material for sequencing was blood, either unsorted or a sorted T cell fraction (not recorded which). Receptors originate from a male donor with ankylosing spondylitis. CDR3s include the opening cysteine and the closing phenylalanine or tryptophan. A D gene is named only where the DNA matches it firmly. A clone size is listed for some rows: how often the clone was seen (once, few, many), or a class if it is expanded.

D	V	length	size	J	DNA	CDR3
-	TRBV5-5	14	few	TRBJ2-7	TGTGCCAGCAACCTCAAGGACCCGACTACAGGGCAGTACTTC	CASNLKDPTTGQYF
TRBD1	TRBV29-1	13	-	TRBJ2-7	TGCAGCGTGGGACAGAGCTACTCCTACGAGCAGTACTTC	CSVGQSYSYEQYF
TRBD2	TRBV18	13	-	TRBJ2-7	TGTGCCAGTCAGGGACTAGCTACAAACGAGCAGTACTTC	CASQGLATNEQYF
-	TRBV7-2	17	many	TRBJ2-1	TGTGCCAGCAGCTTAGCAAGGTCACTAGCCTTTCGGGATGAGCAGTTCTTC	CASSLARSLAFRDEQFF
TRBD2	TRBV5-1	15	-	TRBJ2-7	TGCGCCAGCAGCCCCCAGCCTAGCGGGGTATACGAGCAGTACTTC	CASSPQPSGVYEQYF
-	TRBV24-1	14	few	TRBJ2-5	TGTGCCACCAGTGTAAGGGGGGCCTTTGAGACCCAGTACTTC	CATSVRGAFETQYF
-	TRBV27	15	-	TRBJ2-1	TGTGCCAGCAGTTTAAACCGAGTACGATACAATGAGCAGTTCTTC	CASSLNRVRYNEQFF
TRBD2	TRBV20-1	15	few	TRBJ2-3	TGCAGTGCTCTTAGCGGGAGGACTAGCACAGATACGCAGTATTTT	CSALSGRTSTDTQYF
-	TRBV9	16	few	TRBJ1-6	TGTGCCAGCAGCCCTTCCTTGGGCACCCCAGGATCACCCCTCCACTTT	CASSPSLGTPGSPLHF
TRBD1	TRBV7-9	12	few	TRBJ2-1	TGTGCCAGCAGCTTCCGGGGACAGGAGCAGTTCTTC	CASSFRGQEQFF
TRBD2	TRBV5-1	14	-	TRBJ2-7	TGCGCCAGCAGCTCCGGGACTAGCGCCTACGAGCAGTACTTC	CASSSGTSAYEQYF
TRBD1	TRBV29-1	12	many	TRBJ1-2	TGCAGCGTGGCGACAGGGGCGGGTGGCTACACCTTC	CSVATGAGGYTF
-	TRBV2	9	-	TRBJ2-7	TGTGCCAGCGATCCGCAGCAGTACTTC	CASDPQQYF
-	TRBV5-1	14	few	TRBJ1-4	TGCGCCAGCAGCTTGGGGACCCGAGATGAAAAACTGTTTTTT	CASSLGTRDEKLFF
-	TRBV7-2	11	many	TRBJ2-3	TGTGCCAGCAGCTTTAAAGATACGCAGTATTTT	CASSFKDTQYF
-	TRBV27	18	few	TRBJ2-3	TGTGCCAGCAACCCTTACGTGTCTAGTAGATATGGCACAGATACGCAGTATTTT	CASNPYVSSRYGTDTQYF
-	TRBV20-1	13	few	TRBJ2-3	TGCAGTGCTGTGAAGGACTTCTCGGGGACGCAGTATTTT	CSAVKDFSGTQYF
-	TRBV27	16	-	TRBJ1-1	TGTGCCAGTAAACCGGGGTCGGGGGGGGCGAACACTGAAGCTTTCTTT	CASKPGSGGANTEAFF